The 4 T cell receptor beta chains given below trace back to one sample, sequenced in a study of vaccination and CD4 T cells after COVID-19. Their antigens are not known. Scientists ran DNA taken from cultured CD4+ T cells through the Oncomine TCR Beta short-read assay for sequencing. TCRdb ran MiXCR on the PCR reads and lists one entry per CDR3 protein. The sample lists several thousand distinct CDR3 sequences; approximately 44% were seen once. As to treatment: roughly ten-day PBMC culture with coronavirus spike peptide pools or control peptides (ViraFEST assay). Researchers collected the unexposed donor's CD4+ T cells before the COVID-19 pandemic (2011-2018). The sequencing input was CD4+ T cells from blood, cultured in vitro. These receptors were obtained from a human donor in good health.

The chain joins TRBV20-1 to TRBJ2-1; 9 bases are shared with TRBD2. V dropped 3 bases and J dropped 8; count of bases not matched to a gene: 11. Germline CDR1 and CDR2: DFQATT and SNEGSKA (reference sequence). This CDR3 region has 15 residues. The CDR3 loop is CSASIRGRAGDEQFF. The CDR3 DNA is TGCAGTGCTAGTATCCGCGGGAGGGCCGGCGATGAGCAGTTCTTC.

This chain links TRBV7-9 with TRBJ1-5; TRBD1 might be the D (6 bases). CDR3 length equals 17 residues. V lost 1 base and J lost 0, with 13 bases in between. Per germline, CDR1 SEHNR and CDR2 FQNEAQ (reference sequence). The CDR3 here is CASSLGQVGYSNQPQHF. Here the CDR3 DNA reads TGTGCCAGCAGCTTAGGACAGGTGGGATATAGCAATCAGCCCCAGCATTTT. The entire variable domain, with the rest obtained from reference TRBV7-9 and TRBJ1-5, is as follows: DTGVSQNPRHKITKRGQNVTFRCDPISEHNRLYWYRQTLGQGPEFLTYFQNEAQLEKSRLLSDRFSAERPKGSFSTLEIQRTEQGDSAMYLCASSLGQVGYSNQPQHFGDGTRLSIL.

The V gene is TRBV20-1, the J gene TRBJ2-1, with 7 bases that match TRBD1. From germline, CDR1 is DFQATT and CDR2 SNEGSKA (reference sequence). The CDR3 consists of 14 residues. With 6 bases clipped from V and 2 bases from J, the junction kept 7 bases outside the gene matches. The CDR3 here is CSAAGTVTYNEQFF. Here the CDR3 DNA reads TGCAGTGCAGCCGGGACAGTTACCTACAATGAGCAGTTCTTC.

A few counts support this clonotype. The J gene is TRBJ1-1, the V gene TRBV27; no clear D. CDR3 length: 13 amino acids. Germline V gene data show CDR1 as MNHEY and CDR2 as SMNVEV (reference sequence). Trimming took off 0 bases at V and 2 bases at J, with 4 bases between the two ends. This CDR3 reads CASSLSVNTEAFF. The CDR3 coding sequence is TGTGCCAGCAGTTTATCCGTTAACACTGAAGCTTTCTTT.